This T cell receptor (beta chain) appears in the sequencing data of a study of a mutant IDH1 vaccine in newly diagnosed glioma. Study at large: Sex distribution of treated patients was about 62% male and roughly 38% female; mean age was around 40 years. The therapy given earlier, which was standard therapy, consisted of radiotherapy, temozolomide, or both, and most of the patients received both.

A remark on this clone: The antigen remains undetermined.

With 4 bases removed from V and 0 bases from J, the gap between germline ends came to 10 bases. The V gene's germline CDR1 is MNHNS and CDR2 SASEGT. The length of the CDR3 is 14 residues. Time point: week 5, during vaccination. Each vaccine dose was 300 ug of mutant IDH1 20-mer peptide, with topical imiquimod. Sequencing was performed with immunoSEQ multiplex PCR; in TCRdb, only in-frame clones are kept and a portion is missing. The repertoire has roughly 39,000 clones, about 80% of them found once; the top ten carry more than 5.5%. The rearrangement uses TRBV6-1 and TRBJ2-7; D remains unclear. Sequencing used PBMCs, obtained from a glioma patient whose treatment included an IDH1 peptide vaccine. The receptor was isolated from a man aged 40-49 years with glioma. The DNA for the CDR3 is TGTGCCAGCAGTGCATGGCGGTCCTCCTACGAGCAGTACTTC. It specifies CASSAWRSSYEQYF.